These T cell receptor beta chains were read from a single sample in a study of circulating tumor DNA in untreated peripheral T-cell lymphoma. Data came from immunoSEQ multiplex PCR; TCRdb stores just in-frame clones and leaves some out. The table records 5,000 to 7,500 clones, roughly 77% of them present only once. The sequencing sample was made of tumor tissue. The receptors shown here come from a human donor with peripheral T-cell lymphoma. Each CDR3 is given without its conserved first and last residue.

length: 12
J: TRBJ1-1
V: TRBV19
CDR3: ASSIDRGHTEAF

length: 15
J: TRBJ2-5
V: TRBV15
CDR3: ASSQDGGGATQETQY

length: 10
J: TRBJ1-2
V: TRBV6-4
CDR3: ASTDRWEGYT

length: 12
J: TRBJ1-1
V: TRBV29-1
CDR3: SVEEKAATPGAF

length: 13
J: TRBJ1-4
V: TRBV29-1
CDR3: SVDIGSGTGEKLF

length: 13
J: TRBJ2-1
V: TRBV19
CDR3: ASRKGQLSYNEQF

length: 10
J: TRBJ2-1
V: TRBV28
CDR3: ASSPAGNEQF

length: 11
J: TRBJ1-2
V: TRBV28
CDR3: ASRIGGVYGYT

length: 11
J: TRBJ2-5
V: TRBV6-8
CDR3: ASPRPPLETQY

length: 14
J: TRBJ2-6
V: TRBV6-8
CDR3: ASSYSGLSGANVLT

length: 11
J: TRBJ1-2
V: TRBV19
CDR3: ASSIGGGYGYT

length: 13
J: TRBJ1-4
V: TRBV7-5
CDR3: ASSPTGSPGEKLF

length: 13
J: TRBJ1-3
V: TRBV28
CDR3: ASIWGGMAGNTIY

length: 14
J: TRBJ1-5
V: TRBV6-8
CDR3: ASSYSDTFSNQPQH

length: 11
J: TRBJ1-2
V: TRBV6-8
CDR3: ASSYLGNYGYT

length: 10
J: TRBJ2-7
V: TRBV19
CDR3: ASSSRVDEQY

length: 13
J: TRBJ1-1
V: TRBV10-3
CDR3: AISESWDRGTEAF

length: 15
J: TRBJ1-6
V: TRBV23-1
CDR3: ASTPVRPDFYNSPLH

length: 13
J: TRBJ1-6
V: TRBV11-3
CDR3: ASSLGRLYNSPLH

length: 15
J: TRBJ2-5
V: TRBV11-3
CDR3: ASSQPGITGLKETQY

length: 14
J: TRBJ1-5
V: TRBV6-8
CDR3: ASSDSEGVSNQPQH

length: 11
J: TRBJ1-1
V: TRBV6-8
CDR3: ASSPTQKGEAF